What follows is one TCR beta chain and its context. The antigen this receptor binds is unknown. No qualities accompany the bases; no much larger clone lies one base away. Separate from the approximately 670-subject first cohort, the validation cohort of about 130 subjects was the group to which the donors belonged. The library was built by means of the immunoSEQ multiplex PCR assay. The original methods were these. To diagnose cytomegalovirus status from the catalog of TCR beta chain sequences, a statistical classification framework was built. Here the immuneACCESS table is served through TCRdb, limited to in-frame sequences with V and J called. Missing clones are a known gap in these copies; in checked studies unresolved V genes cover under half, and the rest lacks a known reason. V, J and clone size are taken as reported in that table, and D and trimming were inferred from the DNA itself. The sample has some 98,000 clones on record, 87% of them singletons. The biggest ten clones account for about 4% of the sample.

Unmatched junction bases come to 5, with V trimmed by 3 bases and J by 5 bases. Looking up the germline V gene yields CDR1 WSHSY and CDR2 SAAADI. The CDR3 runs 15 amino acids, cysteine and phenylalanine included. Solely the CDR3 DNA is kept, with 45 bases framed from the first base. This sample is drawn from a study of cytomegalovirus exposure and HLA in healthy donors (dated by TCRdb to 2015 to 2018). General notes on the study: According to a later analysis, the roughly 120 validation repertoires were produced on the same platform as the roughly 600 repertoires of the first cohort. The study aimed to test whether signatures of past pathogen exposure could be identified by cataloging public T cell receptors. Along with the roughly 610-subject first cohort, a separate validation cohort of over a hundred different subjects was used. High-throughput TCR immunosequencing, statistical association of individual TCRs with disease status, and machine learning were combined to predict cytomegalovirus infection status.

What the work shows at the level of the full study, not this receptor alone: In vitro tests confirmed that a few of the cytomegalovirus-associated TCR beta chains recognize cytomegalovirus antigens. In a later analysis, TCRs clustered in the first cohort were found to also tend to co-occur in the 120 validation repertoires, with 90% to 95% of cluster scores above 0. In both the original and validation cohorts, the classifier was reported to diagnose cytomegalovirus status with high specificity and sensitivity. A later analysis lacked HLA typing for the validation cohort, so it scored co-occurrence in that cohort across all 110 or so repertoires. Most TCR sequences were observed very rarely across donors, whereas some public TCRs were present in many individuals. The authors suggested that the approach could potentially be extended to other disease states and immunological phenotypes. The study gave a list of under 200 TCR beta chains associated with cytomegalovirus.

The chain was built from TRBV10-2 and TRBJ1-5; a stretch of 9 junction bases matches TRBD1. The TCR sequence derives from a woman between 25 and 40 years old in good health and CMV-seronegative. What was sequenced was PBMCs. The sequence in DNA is TGCGCCAGCAGTGACTTTAGACAGGGGGATCAGCCCCAGCATTTT. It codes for CASSDFRQGDQPQHF.